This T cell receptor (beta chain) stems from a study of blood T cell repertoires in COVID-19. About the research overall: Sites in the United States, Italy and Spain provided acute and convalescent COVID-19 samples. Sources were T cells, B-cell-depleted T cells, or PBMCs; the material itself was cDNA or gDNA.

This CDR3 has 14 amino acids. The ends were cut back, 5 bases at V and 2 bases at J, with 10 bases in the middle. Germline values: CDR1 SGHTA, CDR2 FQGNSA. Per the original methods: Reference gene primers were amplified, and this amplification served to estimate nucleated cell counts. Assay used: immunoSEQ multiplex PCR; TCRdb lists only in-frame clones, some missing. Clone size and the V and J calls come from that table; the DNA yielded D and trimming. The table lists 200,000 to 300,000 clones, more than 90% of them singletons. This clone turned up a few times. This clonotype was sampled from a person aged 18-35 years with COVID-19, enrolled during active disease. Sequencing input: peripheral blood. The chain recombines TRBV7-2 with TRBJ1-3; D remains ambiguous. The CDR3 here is CASSQSTPGNTIYF. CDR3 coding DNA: TGTGCCAGCAGCCAGTCGACACCTGGAAACACCATATATTTT.